The next 15 T cell receptor beta chains were all read from a single sample in a study of T cells after yellow fever vaccination. TCRdb redid the calling of the 5' RACE reads with MiXCR, one entry per CDR3 protein. The repertoire holds about 340,000 distinct CDR3 sequences, approximately 12% seen once, with approximately 3.3% in the top ten. The sequences come from CD4+ T cells sorted from PBMCs, collected 15 days after the yellow fever booster vaccination. Receptor source: a man between 18 and 35 years old who received the YFV17D yellow fever vaccine.

The chain employs TRBV11-2 and TRBJ2-3, with D perhaps TRBD2 (6 bases). This CDR3 is 15 amino acids long. Per germline, CDR1 SGHAT and CDR2 FQNNGV. V lost 1 base to trimming and J lost 5 bases, with 13 bases between them. CDR3 amino acids: CASSLVGSGGDTQYF. The CDR3 DNA follows: TGTGCCAGCAGCTTAGTTGGTAGCGGAGGAGATACGCAGTATTTT. Using reference TRBV11-2 and TRBJ2-3 for the parts outside the CDR3, the full variable domain is EAGVAQSPRYKIIEKRQSVAFWCNPISGHATLYWYQQILGQGPKLLIQFQNNGVVDDSQLPKDRFSAERLKGVDSTLKIQPAKLEDSAVYLCASSLVGSGGDTQYFGPGTRLTVL.

The chain joins TRBV18 to TRBJ2-3; 10 positions match TRBD2. The CDR3 extends over 17 amino acids. Germline values: CDR1 KGHSH, CDR2 LQKENI. J was trimmed by 6 bases and V by 5 bases; bases with no gene match: 14. The CDR3 DNA reads TGTGCCAGCTCAGCAGGCCTAGCGGGGGCCCGCCGGGATACGCAGTATTTT. Its translation: CASSAGLAGARRDTQYF.

This clonotype was detected only a few times. The chain joins TRBV5-1 to TRBJ2-5; 9 nucleotides align to TRBD2. Per germline, CDR1 SGHRS and CDR2 YFSETQ. The CDR3 loop spans 17 amino acids. V gave up 2 bases and J gave up 3 bases; unmatched junction bases: 11. The CDR3 loop reads CASSLFGLAGFKETQYF. The DNA of the CDR3 is TGCGCCAGCAGCTTATTTGGTCTAGCGGGGTTTAAAGAGACCCAGTACTTC.

The V gene is TRBV4-1, the J gene TRBJ2-3; 9 nucleotides line up with TRBD2. The CDR3 is 17 amino acids. The junction had 9 bases not matched to a gene; V was cut back by 0 bases and J by 5 bases. Per germline, CDR1 MGHRA and CDR2 YSYEKL. The CDR3: CASSQDGGGGAIDTQYF. The DNA for the CDR3 is TGCGCCAGCAGCCAAGATGGCGGCGGGGGGGCCATAGATACGCAGTATTTT.

The chain joins TRBV5-1 to TRBJ1-6, with 9 bases that match TRBD1. After removal of 2 bases from V and 8 bases from J, the junction contained 5 bases not matched to a gene. Germline CDR1 SGHRS, CDR2 YFSETQ. CDR3 length equals 15 residues. DNA for the CDR3: TGCGCCAGCAGCTTACAGGGGGCTATGGATTCACCCCTCCACTTT. It encodes CASSLQGAMDSPLHF.

Ten or more counts support this clonotype. The chain combines TRBV7-2 with TRBJ1-2; D is unresolved. The CDR3 is 12 amino acids. In germline, CDR1 is SGHTA, CDR2 FQGNSA. V dropped 5 bases and J dropped 5 bases, with 9 bases sitting between them. The DNA for the CDR3 is TGTGCCAGCAGCCCGGGAGTGTATGGCTACACCTTC. Protein product: CASSPGVYGYTF.

This clonotype was observed a handful of times. The chain is built from TRBV12-3 or TRBV12-4 and TRBJ2-3; 7 bases line up with TRBD2. Unmatched junction bases numbered 8, after V lost 5 bases and J lost 0 bases. The CDR3 spans 16 residues. CDR3 protein: CASSTLVGGSTDTQYF. The CDR3 region has the DNA TGTGCCAGCAGTACCCTTGTGGGGGGGAGCACAGATACGCAGTATTTT.

This clonotype showed up just a few times. The V and J genes are TRBV28 and TRBJ1-2; D may be TRBD1 (6 bases). With 1 base removed from V and 8 bases from J, the gap between germline ends came to 14 bases. This CDR3 contains 14 residues. Per the germline V gene, CDR1 is MDHEN and CDR2 is SYDVKM. The CDR3 loop reads CASSLYRDARGYTF. CDR3 in DNA: TGTGCCAGCAGTTTATACAGGGATGCCAGAGGCTACACCTTC.

This clonotype has ten or more counts. The chain is built from TRBV5-6 and TRBJ1-1; the D is unclear. Trimming pared 0 bases from V and 1 base from J, leaving 7 bases between. Germline CDR1 SGHDT, CDR2 YYEEEE. The CDR3 is 14 amino acids. The CDR3 nucleotides read TGTGCCAGCAGCTTGGGTGGAGGGAACACTGAAGCTTTCTTT. Translated, it gives CASSLGGGNTEAFF.

This clonotype was recorded a few times. This chain links TRBV12-5 with TRBJ1-5; 7 nucleotides align to TRBD1. The CDR3 has 13 residues. V was pared by 5 bases and J by 6 bases, with 4 bases of the junction left unmatched. CDR1 is LGHNT and CDR2 is FRNRAP in the germline V gene. CDR3 residues: CASGGQDSQPQHF. The DNA of the CDR3 is TGTGCTAGTGGTGGACAGGACAGTCAGCCCCAGCATTTT.

This clonotype was found a few times. V gene TRBV5-1 combines with J gene TRBJ2-5; TRBD1 matches at 9 bases. Germline CDR1 SGHRS, CDR2 YFSETQ. This CDR3 comprises 16 residues. V gave up 3 bases and J gave up 0 bases; unmatched junction bases: 6. DNA of the CDR3: TGCGCCAGCAGCTCCCAGGGACAGGGCCACCAAGAGACCCAGTACTTC. It encodes CASSSQGQGHQETQYF.

This clonotype has just a few counts. Since a much larger clone is just one base distant, this may be a read error. V gene TRBV25-1 combines with J gene TRBJ1-1; D remains unclear. Germline V lookup: CDR1 MGHDK, CDR2 SYGVNS. This CDR3 has 13 residues. The CDR3 reads CAGSLLMNTEAFF. CDR3 nucleotide sequence: TGTGCCGGCAGTTTATTAATGAACACTGAAGCTTTCTTT. Full variable domain (missing parts from reference TRBV25-1 and TRBJ1-1): EADIYQTPRYLVIGTGKKITLECSQTMGHDKMYWYQQDPGMELHLIHYSYGVNSTEKGDLSSESTVSRIRTEHFPLTLESARPSHTSQYLCAGSLLMNTEAFFGQGTRLTVV.

V usage is TRBV5-1 and J usage is TRBJ2-2; D is unresolved. In germline, CDR1 is SGHRS, CDR2 YFSETQ. With 4 bases removed from V and 1 base from J, the gap between germline ends came to 8 bases. The CDR3 sequence is 14 residues long. CDR3 bases: TGCGCCAGCAGCCGAGACGTGAACACCGGGGAGCTGTTTTTT. Its protein is CASSRDVNTGELFF.

The table lists this clonotype with a few counts. The rearrangement uses TRBV12-3 or TRBV12-4 and TRBJ1-5; tentatively, D is TRBD1 (6 bases). Trimming shortened V by 7 bases and J by 6 bases, and 10 bases separated the two germline ends. The CDR3 is made up of 12 amino acids. CDR3 sequence (DNA): TGTGCCAGCACCCAGGGGCGTCAGCCCCAGCATTTT. Protein sequence: CASTQGRQPQHF.

The chain joins TRBV9 to TRBJ1-5; D not certain. The CDR3 has 12 residues. Between the trimmed V and J ends, which lost 1 base and 7 bases, there was a span of 6 bases. Germline CDR1 is SGDLS and CDR2 is YYNGEE. The CDR3 DNA follows: TGTGCCAGCAGCGTAAGAGGACAGCCCCAGCATTTT. Its protein is CASSVRGQPQHF. Full variable domain (outside the CDR3, taken from reference TRBV9 and TRBJ1-5): DSGVTQTPKHLITATGQRVTLRCSPRSGDLSVYWYQQSLDQGLQFLIQYYNGEERAKGNILERFSAQQFPDLHSELNLSSLELGDSALYFCASSVRGQPQHFGDGTRLSIL.